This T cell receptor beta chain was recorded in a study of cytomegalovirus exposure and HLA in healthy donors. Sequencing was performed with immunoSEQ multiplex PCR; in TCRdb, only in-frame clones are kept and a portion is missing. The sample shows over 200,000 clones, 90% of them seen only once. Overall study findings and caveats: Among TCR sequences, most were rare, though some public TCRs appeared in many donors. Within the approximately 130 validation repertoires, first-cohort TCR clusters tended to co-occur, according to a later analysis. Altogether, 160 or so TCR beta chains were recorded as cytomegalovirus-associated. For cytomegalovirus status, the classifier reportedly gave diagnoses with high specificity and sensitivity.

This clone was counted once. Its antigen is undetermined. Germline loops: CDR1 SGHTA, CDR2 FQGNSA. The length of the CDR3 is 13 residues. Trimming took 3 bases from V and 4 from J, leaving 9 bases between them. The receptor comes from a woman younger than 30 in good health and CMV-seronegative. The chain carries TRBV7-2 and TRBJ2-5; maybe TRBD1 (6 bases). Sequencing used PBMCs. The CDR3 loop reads CASSFGTLETQYF. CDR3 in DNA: TGTGCCAGCAGCTTTGGGACATTAGAGACCCAGTACTTC.